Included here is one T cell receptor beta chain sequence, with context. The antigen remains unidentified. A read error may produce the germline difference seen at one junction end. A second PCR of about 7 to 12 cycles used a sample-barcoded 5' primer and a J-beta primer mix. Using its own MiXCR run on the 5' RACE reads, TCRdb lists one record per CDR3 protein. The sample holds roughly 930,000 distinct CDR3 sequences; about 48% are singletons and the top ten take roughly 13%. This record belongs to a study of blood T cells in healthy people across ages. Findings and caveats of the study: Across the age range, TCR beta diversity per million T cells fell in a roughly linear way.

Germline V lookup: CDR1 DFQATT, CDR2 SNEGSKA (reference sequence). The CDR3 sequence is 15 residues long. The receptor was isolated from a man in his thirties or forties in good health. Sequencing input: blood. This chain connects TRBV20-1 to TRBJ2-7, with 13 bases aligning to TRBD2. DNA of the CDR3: TGCAGTGCAAGAGGACTAGCGGGAGAAAAGTACGAGCAGTACTTC. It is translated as CSARGLAGEKYEQYF.